Listed here are 11 T cell receptor beta chains from one sample, sequenced in a study of CDR3 diversity in severe acne. MiXCR was run by TCRdb on the PCR reads, yielding one entry per CDR3 protein. The data hold almost 85,000 distinct CDR3 sequences, with under 60% observed a single time. Sequencing input: blood. These receptors all stem from a male donor in good health, without acne.

This chain connects TRBV30 to TRBJ2-7; 7 positions agree with TRBD1. The ends lost 6 bases at V and 2 bases at J; junction bases unmatched: 13. Germline loops: CDR1 GTSNPN, CDR2 SVGIG (reference sequence). The CDR3 sequence is 15 residues long. CDR3 bases: TGTGCCTGCTTACGCCAGTGGGACAGCGCCTACGAGCAGTACTTC. Protein product: CACLRQWDSAYEQYF. Filled out from reference TRBV30 and TRBJ2-7, the complete variable domain reads SQTIHQWPATLVQPVGSPLSLECTVEGTSNPNLYWYRQAAGRGLQLLFYSVGIGQISSEVPQNLSASRPQDRQFILSSKKLLLSDSGFYLCACLRQWDSAYEQYFGPGTRLTVT.

This clonotype was observed once. The junction departs from germline at one end; a sequencing error may be responsible. The V gene is TRBV30, the J gene TRBJ2-6; D possibly corresponds to TRBD1 (6 bases). Germline CDR1 reads GTSNPN; CDR2 reads SVGIG (reference sequence). The CDR3 totals 12 residues. This CDR3 is CAWSEGTNTEAF. Here the CDR3 DNA reads TGTGCCTGGAGTGAAGGGACAAACACTGAAGCTTTC.

This clonotype was seen repeatedly, ten times or more. The chain couples TRBV4-2 to TRBJ1-6; 8 bases map to TRBD1. The CDR3 sequence is 15 residues long. In germline, CDR1 is LGHNA, CDR2 YNFKEQ. V gave up 4 bases and J gave up 9 bases; unmatched junction bases: 8. The CDR3 loop is CASSLEGTGSSPLHF. The CDR3 nucleotides read TGTGCCAGCAGCCTCGAGGGGACAGGCTCTTCACCCCTCCACTTT.

V is TRBV5-8 and J is TRBJ2-5; 10 bases map to TRBD2. Losses at the gene ends were 0 bases for V and 4 bases for J; bases not matched to a gene: 6. CDR1 and CDR2 from the germline V gene are SGHTS and YDEGEE. The CDR3 covers 16 residues. The CDR3: CASSLELAGIGETQYF. DNA of the CDR3: TGTGCCAGCAGCTTGGAACTAGCGGGGATAGGAGAGACCCAGTACTTC.

This clonotype showed up just a few times. The gene calls are TRBV15 and TRBJ1-3; TRBD1 might be the D (5 bases). The CDR3 length is 16 residues. Germline CDR1 LNHNV, CDR2 YYDKDF (reference sequence). Trimming removed 5 bases from V and 0 bases from J, with 14 bases in between. The CDR3 protein is CATSGDLRHSGNTIYF. The CDR3 DNA sequence: TGTGCCACCAGCGGGGACCTAAGGCACTCTGGAAACACCATATATTTT. Drawing the rest from reference TRBV15 and TRBJ1-3, the complete variable domain is DAMVIQNPRYQVTQFGKPVTLSCSQTLNHNVMYWYQQKSSQAPKLLFHYYDKDFNNEADTPDNFQSRRPNTSFCFLDIRSPGLGDTAMYLCATSGDLRHSGNTIYFGEGSWLTVV.

The rearrangement joins TRBV7-9 to TRBJ1-5; TRBD1 matches 8 bases. The CDR3 is 15 amino acids. Per the germline V gene, CDR1 is SEHNR and CDR2 is FQNEAQ (reference sequence). The V gene end was trimmed by 1 base and the J gene end by 7 bases; junction bases not matched to a gene: 6. In DNA form, the CDR3 reads TGTGCCAGCAGCTTAGGAGGACAGGGAGGACAGCCCCAGCATTTT. Amino acid sequence: CASSLGGQGGQPQHF.

This clonotype has more than one count but fewer than ten. This chain connects TRBV25-1 to TRBJ1-2, with 7 bases matching TRBD1. Germline assignment: CDR1 MGHDK and CDR2 SYGVNS. The CDR3 loop spans 16 amino acids. The V segment lost 3 bases and the J segment 4 bases; nucleotides outside the gene matches: 11. The CDR3, as DNA: TGTGCCAGCAGTGACCCTAGTGGGACAGACGCCTATGGCTACACCTTC. Its protein product is CASSDPSGTDAYGYTF.

This clonotype was counted many times. The chain carries TRBV5-1 and TRBJ2-1; D not certain. In germline, CDR1 is SGHRS, CDR2 YFSETQ. CDR3 length: 13 amino acids. V lost 4 bases to trimming and J lost 8 bases, with 13 bases between them. CDR3 amino acids: CASSPGAWDEQFF. DNA of the CDR3: TGCGCCAGCAGCCCGGGCGCCTGGGATGAGCAGTTCTTC.

The V and J genes are TRBV10-3 and TRBJ2-7; TRBD1 might be the D (5 bases). The length of the CDR3 is 12 residues. Trimming removed 5 bases from V and 12 bases from J, with 17 bases in between. Germline CDR1 is ENHRY and CDR2 is SYGVKD. The CDR3 reads CAISQQVYVLYF. For the CDR3, the DNA is TGTGCCATCAGTCAACAGGTTTACGTGCTGTACTTC.

Remarks on this clonotype: The junction departs from the called germline gene at one end, perhaps through a read error. V is TRBV18 and J is TRBJ2-1; D may be TRBD2 (6 bases). Germline V CDR1 and CDR2: KGHSH, LQKENI. This CDR3 spans 15 amino acids. The CDR3 DNA reads TGTGCCAGCTCGCCCCCGGGGGTCTCCCACAATGAGCAGTTCTTC. Amino acids: CASSPPGVSHNEQFF.

In nucleotides, the CDR3 is TGTGCCAGCAGGTTTCAGGGGGAAGTCGGGTATGGCTACACCTTC. Its protein product is CASRFQGEVGYGYTF. The chain employs TRBV6-1 and TRBJ1-2, with TRBD1 matching 7 bases. CDR1 MNHNS and CDR2 SASEGT come from the germline V gene. Losses at the gene ends were 6 bases for V and 5 bases for J; bases not matched to a gene: 12. The CDR3 runs 15 residues.